This record concerns one T cell receptor beta chain sequence. This sample is drawn from a study of cytomegalovirus exposure and HLA in healthy donors. Vbeta (60) and Jbeta (13) primers were used in the PCR. Using immunoSEQ multiplex PCR, the repertoire was profiled, and TCRdb retains in-frame clones only, with some absent. Of under 200,000 clones listed, approximately 11% are singletons. The specimen sequenced was PBMCs. This TCR was recovered from a man in his forties or fifties in good health and CMV-seropositive.

The CDR3 DNA reads as TGTGCCAGCGGCGGGGGGACCTACGAGCAGTACTTC. This gives the protein CASGGGTYEQYF. This rearrangement joins TRBV7-2 to TRBJ2-7, with 8 positions matching TRBD2. The CDR3 runs 12 residues. CDR1 SGHTA and CDR2 FQGNSA come from the germline V gene. Trimming at V came to 8 bases and at J to 2 bases, leaving 2 bases not matched to a gene.